This T cell receptor beta chain came from a study of shared clonotypes between healthy human individuals. Points from the study as a whole: Despite large depth, rarefaction showed incomplete sorted-subset sequencing. Some naive CD4 clonotypes, roughly 4.7%, turned up in common across several donors.

Positive CCR7 selection of CD45RO-negative cells yielded the naive CD8 cells, and terminally differentiated effector memory CD45RA+ cells were excluded. CDR1 is LGHNA and CDR2 is YSLEER in the germline V gene. The length of the CDR3 is 16 residues. V was pared by 0 bases and J by 4 bases, with 15 bases between. Genomic DNA of each subset was evenly split across several immunoSEQ plates. The method was immunoSEQ multiplex PCR; TCRdb's version includes in-frame clones alone and lacks a portion of them. Here the sample spans some 2 million clones, around 96% being singletons. To note about this clone: Its antigen is currently unknown.

The TCR comes from a man younger than 30 in good health. This sequence joins TRBV4-3 and TRBJ1-1; TRBD1 might be the D (6 bases). Sample: naive CD8+ T cells sorted from blood. The CDR3 is CASSQDWRGAATEAFF. For the CDR3, the DNA is TGCGCCAGCAGCCAAGATTGGCGGGGGGCGGCCACTGAAGCTTTCTTT.